This T cell receptor (beta chain) stems from a study of vaccination effects on CD4 cells after COVID-19. Study-wide background: Prior to sequencing, the ViraFEST assay stimulated PBMC with viral peptide pools, which expanded the antigen-specific CD4+ T cells.

The table came from immunoSEQ multiplex PCR; TCRdb's copy has only in-frame clones and leaves some out. The top ten clones hold 2.2% of a sample with tens of thousands of clones, 74% of them seen once. From germline, CDR1 is SQVTM and CDR2 ANQGSEA. J lost 4 bases, V lost 6 bases, and 4 bases had no gene match. This CDR3 comprises 12 residues. Researchers isolated CD4+ T cells once about eleven days of culture had elapsed. Each participant received a vaccine that was either BNT162b2 or mRNA-1273, given as two doses. Worth noting for this clone: Its antigen is unidentified.

Source: CD4+ T cells from PBMCs cultured without peptide, taken after COVID-19 vaccination. This TCR came from a human donor who received a COVID-19 vaccine. The chain has TRBV29-1 and TRBJ2-3, with 7 positions matching TRBD1. The CDR3: CSVKQGSDTQYF. The CDR3 nucleotides are TGCAGCGTAAAACAGGGGTCAGATACGCAGTATTTT.